Following are 32 T cell receptor beta chains from one sample sequenced in a study of tissue T cells after allogeneic stem cell transplantation. Libraries were prepared by immunoSEQ multiplex PCR; TCRdb keeps only in-frame clonotypes and omits some of them. The sample includes about 48,000 clones, around 67% of them seen just once. Specimen: sorted cells pooled from one or two spleens. These receptors were collected from a pool of C57BL/6 mice in good health.

Comment on this clone: Gene labels here are mouse ones. The read gets to within 1 residue of the CDR3 end, and the germline J gene fills in the rest. The rearrangement links TRBV26 to TRBJ2-2, with D possibly being TRBD1 (5 bases). Trimming pared 2 bases from V and 0 bases from J, leaving 7 bases between. The germline V gene has CDR1 KGHPV and CDR2 FQNQEV (reference sequence). CDR3 size: 15 residues. The CDR3 sequence is CASSLGQSNTGQLYF. The covered CDR3 bases are TGTGCCAGCAGTCTGGGACAATCAAACACCGGGCAGCTCTAC.

This clone was seen a handful of times. Germline and genes here are mouse. The missing CDR3 end, 1 residue past where the read stops, is filled in from the germline J gene. The chain recombines TRBV19 with TRBJ2-7; TRBD2 agrees at 8 bases. V lost 4 bases and J lost 0; bases outside the gene matches: 6. CDR1 and CDR2 from the germline V gene are FNHDT and SITEND (reference sequence). The CDR3 has 15 residues. CDR3 DNA, as far as it was read: TGTGCCAGCAGTCGACTGGGGAGGAGCTCCTATGAACAGTAC. This encodes CASSRLGRSSYEQY. The CDR3 in full is CASSRLGRSSYEQYF. Full variable domain (remainder filled in from reference TRBV19 and TRBJ2-7): GGIITQTPKFLIGQEGQKLTLKCQQNFNHDTMYWYRQDSGKGLRLIYYSITENDLQKGDLSEGYDASREKKSSFSLTVTSAQKNEMAVFLCASSRLGRSSYEQYFGPGTRLTVL.

On this clone: The genes and germline here are from mouse. Read coverage stops 1 residue before the CDR3 terminus; the germline J gene supplies the remainder. The chain joins TRBV4 to TRBJ2-3; 9 bases fit TRBD2. This CDR3 is 15 amino acids long. Germline CDR1 LGHDT, CDR2 YNNKQL (reference sequence). The V and J ends lost 4 bases and 2 bases, in that order; junction bases with no gene match: 4. This CDR3 is CASSLGLGDAETLYF. The DNA read from the CDR3 is TGTGCCAGCAGCTTGGGACTGGGTGATGCAGAAACGCTGTAT.

Comment on this clone: Gene names and germline refer to mouse. The CDR3 end falls 1 residue outside the read, so it is completed with the germline J gene. The V call is TRBV15, the J call TRBJ2-3, with 9 bases lining up with TRBD2. Trimming cost V 5 bases and J 4 bases; bases outside gene matches: 4. The CDR3 is 14 amino acids. Germline V gene sequence: CDR1 SGHND, CDR2 FRSKSL. The sequenced part of the CDR3 DNA is TGTGCCAGCAGTCCCGGACTGGGGTCAGAAACGCTGTAT. Amino acid sequence: CASSPGLGSETLY. The entire CDR3 reads CASSPGLGSETLYF. The full variable domain, with the rest looked up from reference TRBV15 and TRBJ2-3, is DAGVTQTPRHEVAEKGQTIILKCEPVSGHNDLFWYRQTKIQGLELLSYFRSKSLMEDGGAFKDRFKAEMLNSSFSTLKIQPTEPKDSAVYLCASSPGLGSETLYFGSGTRLTVL.

In regard to this clone: The germline and genes are mouse ones. The read stops 1 residue short of the end of the CDR3; the missing end is completed from the germline J gene. This sample includes further DNA sequences coding for the same CDR3. This sequence joins TRBV3 and TRBJ1-3; D remains ambiguous. V dropped 3 bases and J dropped 0 bases, with 3 bases sitting between them. From germline, CDR1 is SNHLY and CDR2 FYNGKV (reference sequence). The CDR3 covers 13 residues. The CDR3 DNA, read in part, is TGTGCCAGCAGCTTGAATTCTGGAAATACGCTCTAT. Protein product: CASSLNSGNTLY. The whole CDR3 reads CASSLNSGNTLYF.

Comment on this clone: Germline and genes: mouse. The read comes to an end 1 residue before the CDR3 does, leaving the germline J gene to fill in the end. This rearrangement joins TRBV12-1 to TRBJ1-1; maybe TRBD1 (6 bases). Trimming shortened V by 2 bases and J by 2 bases, and 8 bases separated the two germline ends. CDR1 and CDR2 from the germline V gene are SGHSN and HYEKVE. The CDR3 loop spans 13 amino acids. Incomplete CDR3 DNA: TGTGCCAGCTCTCAACAGGGCAACACAGAAGTCTTC. Its protein is CASSQQGNTEVF. The CDR3 in full is CASSQQGNTEVFF.

A word on this clone: The gene names here belong to mouse. The read terminates 1 residue before the CDR3 end, so the remaining end is supplied by the germline J gene. The chain links TRBV13-1 to TRBJ2-5, with 7 bases fitting TRBD2. The CDR3 loop spans 14 amino acids. The germline gives CDR1 NSHNY, CDR2 SYGAGN. V lost 0 bases to trimming and J lost 3 bases; unmatched junction nucleotides: 1. The DNA read from the CDR3 is TGTGCCAGCAGTGATGTCTGGGGGCAAGACACCCAGTAC. Translation gives CASSDVWGQDTQY. The entire CDR3 protein is CASSDVWGQDTQYF.

This clone is a singleton in its sample. Mouse germline and gene names are used. The read gets to within 1 residue of the CDR3 end, and the germline J gene fills in the rest. This chain connects TRBV24 to TRBJ2-3; 10 bases agree with TRBD2. Germline CDR1 KGHTA, CDR2 FRNEEI. This CDR3 comprises 14 residues. Germline trimming cut 4 bases from V and 5 bases from J; bases unmatched to any gene: 3. Incomplete CDR3 DNA: TGTGCCAGCAGTCCTCGGGACTGGGGAGAAACGCTGTAT. It encodes CASSPRDWGETLY. The entire CDR3 sequence reads CASSPRDWGETLYF.

Regarding this clone: Each gene name is a mouse one. The CDR3 extends 1 residue past the end of the read, so its final part is completed from the germline J gene. The chain recombines TRBV3 with TRBJ2-3; D is uncertain. Trimming removed 3 bases from V and 0 bases from J, with 10 bases in between. Germline CDR1 is SNHLY and CDR2 is FYNGKV (reference sequence). The CDR3 runs to 15 residues. The DNA read from the CDR3 is TGTGCCAGCAGCTTCAGTGGGAGTAGTGCAGAAACGCTGTAT. This sequence encodes CASSFSGSSAETLY. In full, the CDR3 reads CASSFSGSSAETLYF. The full variable domain, in which reference TRBV3 and TRBJ2-3 provide the parts outside the CDR3, is GPKVLQIPSHQIIDMGQMVTLNCDPVSNHLYFYWYKQILGQQMEFLVNFYNGKVMEKSKLFKDQFSVERPDGSYFTLKIQPTALEDSAVYFCASSFSGSSAETLYFGSGTRLTVL.

Concerning this clone itself: Germline and genes here are mouse. The part of the CDR3 DNA that was read is TGTGCTAGCCTAGGTCCTAACCAAGACACCCAGTAC. Protein sequence: CASLGPNQDTQY. The whole CDR3 sequence is CASLGPNQDTQYF. The V call is TRBV29, the J call TRBJ2-5; D remains unclear. The read ends 1 residue early relative to the CDR3; the germline J gene fills the gap. The length of the CDR3 is 13 residues. V was clipped by 8 bases and J by 0 bases, with 9 bases between them. CDR1 is MSHET and CDR2 is SYDVDS in the germline V gene.

As concerns this clone: Gene names are the mouse ones. The read ends 1 residue shy of where the CDR3 ends; the end is completed using the germline J gene. The chain links TRBV13-2 to TRBJ2-7; TRBD2 agrees at 11 bases. V lost 2 bases to trimming and J lost 7 bases; unmatched junction nucleotides: 8. The CDR3 loop spans 15 amino acids. CDR1 NNHNN and CDR2 SYGAGS come from the germline V gene (reference sequence). CDR3 protein: CASGELLGGRGEQYF. Partial CDR3 DNA: TGTGCCAGCGGTGAGCTACTGGGGGGGCGAGGGGAACAGTAC.

Comment on this clone: The listed genes are named as in mouse. The sequenced fragment ends 1 residue before the CDR3 boundary, so the rest is inferred from the germline J gene. The V and J genes are TRBV19 and TRBJ2-1; D unresolved. The CDR3 is made up of 11 amino acids. Germline lookup yields CDR1 FNHDT and CDR2 SITEND (reference sequence). Trimming pared 3 bases from V and 6 bases from J, leaving 4 bases between. CDR3 region: CASSTVAEQFF. Incomplete CDR3 DNA: TGTGCCAGCAGTACCGTTGCTGAGCAGTTC.

Comments on this clone: Any gene name here is a mouse gene name. The read ends 1 residue early relative to the CDR3; the germline J gene fills the gap. V gene TRBV3 combines with J gene TRBJ2-3; 9 nucleotides match TRBD2. Germline lookup yields CDR1 SNHLY and CDR2 FYNGKV (reference sequence). There are 15 residues in the CDR3. The trim removed 3 bases at V and 2 bases at J, leaving 3 bases unmatched. CDR3 loop: CASSFTGGNAETLYF. Partial CDR3 DNA: TGTGCCAGCAGCTTTACTGGGGGGAATGCAGAAACGCTGTAT.

About this clone: Each gene name is a mouse one. The read finishes 1 residue shy of the CDR3 end, and the germline J gene is used to complete it. The chain has TRBV13-2 and TRBJ2-7, with 11 bases matching TRBD2. The CDR3 has 16 amino acids. CDR1 is NNHNN and CDR2 is SYGAGS in the germline V gene (reference sequence). V gave up 3 bases and J gave up 1 base; unmatched junction bases: 6. The CDR3 here is CASGGPGLGASYEQYF. The sequenced CDR3 bases are TGTGCCAGCGGTGGTCCGGGACTGGGGGCTTCCTATGAACAGTAC.

About this clone itself: The germline and genes are mouse ones. The CDR3 is cut off 1 residue early in the read; its end comes from the germline J gene. V is TRBV13-2 and J is TRBJ2-7; 8 nucleotides match TRBD2. J gave up 5 bases and V 1 base, and 2 bases lay outside the gene matches. The CDR3 contains 13 residues. The germline gives CDR1 NNHNN, CDR2 SYGAGS (reference sequence). The CDR3 DNA, read in part, is TGTGCCAGCGGTGATACGACTGGGGATGAACAGTAC. Its protein product is CASGDTTGDEQY. The whole CDR3 protein is CASGDTTGDEQYF.

In regard to this clone: Genes here carry mouse names. The read is 1 residue too short to cover the CDR3 end, so that end is filled in from the germline J gene. The chain employs TRBV13-2 and TRBJ2-3, with D possibly being TRBD1 (6 bases). Trimming stripped 5 bases from V and 0 bases from J, with 7 bases between. The CDR3 contains 13 residues. Germline values: CDR1 NNHNN, CDR2 SYGAGS (reference sequence). The CDR3 loop is CASGTGSAETLYF. CDR3 bases read: TGTGCCAGCGGGACAGGTAGTGCAGAAACGCTGTAT.

On this clone itself: Gene names are mouse gene names. The read stops 1 residue short of the end of the CDR3; the missing end is completed from the germline J gene. The chain combines TRBV1 with TRBJ2-1; 7 nucleotides align to TRBD1. The CDR3 length is 15 residues. The germline CDR1 and CDR2 sequences are NSQYPW and LRSPGD (reference sequence). V lost 5 bases to trimming and J lost 0 bases; unmatched junction nucleotides: 4. The CDR3 sequence: CTCSTDRYNYAEQFF. The sequenced CDR3 bases are TGCACCTGCAGTACGGACAGGTATAACTATGCTGAGCAGTTC.

On this clone itself: Gene names are mouse gene names. The read comes to an end 1 residue before the CDR3 does, leaving the germline J gene to fill in the end. The chain employs TRBV13-3 and TRBJ2-2; 8 positions agree with TRBD2. The CDR3 extends over 15 amino acids. V shed 1 base, J shed 4 bases, and the junction held 3 bases outside the gene matches. Germline V gene data show CDR1 as NNHDY and CDR2 as SYVADS. The CDR3 here is CASSDPGGTTGQLYF. The DNA read from the CDR3 is TGTGCCAGCAGTGATCCTGGGGGGACCACCGGGCAGCTCTAC.

Of note for this clone: Germline and genes here are mouse. The read gets to within 1 residue of the CDR3 end, and the germline J gene fills in the rest. V gene TRBV3 combines with J gene TRBJ1-3; D gene unclear. Germline loops: CDR1 SNHLY, CDR2 FYNGKV (reference sequence). V gave up 5 bases and J gave up 0 bases, with 5 bases separating them. The CDR3 is made up of 13 amino acids. CDR3 sequence reads: CASSPDSGNTLYF. The covered CDR3 bases are TGTGCCAGCAGCCCCGATTCTGGAAATACGCTCTAT.

This clone was seen only once. Gene names and germline refer to mouse. The part of the CDR3 DNA that was read is TGTGCCAGCAGTGGACACATCCAAGACACCCAGTAC. Protein product: CASSGHIQDTQY. The whole CDR3 protein is CASSGHIQDTQYF. The chain is built from TRBV13-1 and TRBJ2-5; D unresolved. The read terminates 1 residue ahead of where the CDR3 ends, so the germline J gene completes it. The V gene's germline CDR1 is NSHNY and CDR2 SYGAGN. This CDR3 comprises 13 residues. V lost 3 bases to trimming and J lost 2 bases, with 7 bases between them.

This clone appeared a single time. The germline and genes are mouse ones. The CDR3 end is not reached by the read, which stops 1 residue before it; the germline J gene fills it in. The V gene is TRBV19, the J gene TRBJ1-1; 7 bases fit TRBD1. The CDR3 is 14 residues long. Germline assignment: CDR1 FNHDT and CDR2 SITEND (reference sequence). V dropped 2 bases and J dropped 11; count of bases not matched to a gene: 12. The DNA read from the CDR3 is TGTGCCAGCAGTATCCGGGGCAGGGGGTCGGGGGTCTTC. Its translation is CASSIRGRGSGVF. The entire CDR3 protein is CASSIRGRGSGVFF.

Only a few counts were recorded for this clone. Genes here carry mouse names. Read coverage stops 1 residue before the CDR3 terminus; the germline J gene supplies the remainder. The chain employs TRBV14 and TRBJ2-7; 7 positions agree with TRBD1. Germline-derived CDR1 and CDR2 are SGHDT and FRDEAV. J was trimmed by 4 bases and V by 5 bases; bases with no gene match: 3. The CDR3 runs to 12 residues. The sequenced part of the CDR3 DNA is TGTGCCAGCAGCTACAGGGGTTATGAACAGTAC. Translated: CASSYRGYEQY. The entire CDR3 is CASSYRGYEQYF.

In regard to this clone: Genes and germline are mouse. The CDR3 end lies 1 residue beyond the end of the read and is filled in from the germline J gene. Distinct nucleotide sequences in the sample also encode this CDR3. The chain uses TRBV1 and TRBJ2-7, with D uncertain. Trimming pared 0 bases from V and 3 bases from J, leaving 3 bases between. Germline CDR1 reads NSQYPW; CDR2 reads LRSPGD (reference sequence). This CDR3 is 12 amino acids long. CDR3 sequence reads: CTCSAEGYEQYF. CDR3 DNA (partial): TGCACCTGCAGTGCAGAAGGCTATGAACAGTAC.

Concerning this clone: Germline and genes: mouse. The CDR3 is cut off 1 residue early in the read; its end comes from the germline J gene. V gene TRBV19 combines with J gene TRBJ1-3, with TRBD1 matching over 7 bases. The J segment lost 1 base and the V segment lost 2 bases, leaving 3 bases of the junction unmatched. This CDR3 comprises 15 residues. Germline V gene sequence: CDR1 FNHDT, CDR2 SITEND (reference sequence). The covered CDR3 bases are TGTGCCAGCAGTATCAACAGGGGATCTGGAAATACGCTCTAT. It is translated as CASSINRGSGNTLY. The complete CDR3 reads CASSINRGSGNTLYF.

A word on this clone: Here the gene names and germline are mouse. The CDR3 is cut off 1 residue early in the read; its end comes from the germline J gene. The chain joins TRBV16 to TRBJ1-3, with a tentative D call TRBD1 (6 bases). This CDR3 has 16 amino acids. V lost 0 bases and J lost 1, with 10 bases in between. The germline CDR1 and CDR2 sequences are SGHSA and FRNQAP. This CDR3 is CASSLDGGQSGNTLYF. Partial CDR3 DNA: TGTGCAAGCAGCTTAGATGGGGGACAATCTGGAAATACGCTCTAT.

Comments on this clone: Gene names follow the mouse nomenclature. Sequencing ends 1 residue short of the CDR3 end; the germline J gene provides the rest. The chain couples TRBV17 to TRBJ2-3, with 9 bases fitting TRBD1. This CDR3 comprises 14 residues. CDR1 MNHDT and CDR2 YYDKIL come from the germline V gene. V was pared by 3 bases and J by 4 bases, with 2 bases of the junction left unmatched. CDR3 loop: CASSRDRGPETLYF. CDR3 bases read: TGTGCTAGCAGTAGGGACAGGGGACCAGAAACGCTGTAT.

Remarks on this clone: Gene names and germline match the mouse. The read finishes 1 residue shy of the CDR3 end, and the germline J gene is used to complete it. The chain joins TRBV15 to TRBJ1-2, with TRBD1 matching 7 bases. Germline V CDR1 and CDR2: SGHND, FRSKSL. V trimming: 11 bases; J trimming: 2 bases; junction bases outside the gene matches: 5. The CDR3 runs 12 residues. The DNA read from the CDR3 is TGTGCCCCAGGGGGGGGCAACTCCGACTACACC. Translation: CAPGGGNSDYT. The full CDR3 reads CAPGGGNSDYTF.

About this clone itself: The genes are named according to mouse. The missing CDR3 end, 1 residue past where the read stops, is filled in from the germline J gene. The V and J genes are TRBV19 and TRBJ1-1, with D perhaps TRBD1 (6 bases). V lost 3 bases and J 3 bases, leaving 9 bases between the germline ends. The CDR3 totals 13 residues. CDR1 and CDR2 from the germline V gene are FNHDT and SITEND (reference sequence). CDR3 loop: CASSRGRYTEVFF. Incomplete CDR3 DNA: TGTGCCAGCAGTAGGGGGCGGTACACAGAAGTCTTC.

As to this clone: These gene names are mouse names. Partial CDR3 DNA: TGTGCCAGCAGCTTAGTGACTGGGGGGGCGCCGGCTGAGCAGTTC. This translates into CASSLVTGGAPAEQF. The full CDR3 protein reads CASSLVTGGAPAEQFF. This chain links TRBV3 with TRBJ2-1; 12 positions match TRBD2. With the read ending 1 residue before the CDR3 end, the germline J gene is used to fill in that end. This CDR3 spans 16 amino acids. V was pared by 1 base and J by 7 bases, with 5 bases of the junction left unmatched. CDR1 and CDR2 (germline): SNHLY, FYNGKV (reference sequence). Filled out from reference TRBV3 and TRBJ2-1, the complete variable domain reads GPKVLQIPSHQIIDMGQMVTLNCDPVSNHLYFYWYKQILGQQMEFLVNFYNGKVMEKSKLFKDQFSVERPDGSYFTLKIQPTALEDSAVYFCASSLVTGGAPAEQFFGPGTRLTVL.

A note on this clone: The genes are named according to mouse. Partial CDR3 DNA: TGTGCCAGCAGCCAAGCAGGACTGGGTTATGAACAGTAC. The encoded protein is CASSQAGLGYEQY. The whole CDR3 sequence is CASSQAGLGYEQYF. J is TRBJ2-7 and V is TRBV5; TRBD2 aligns across 8 bases. The missing CDR3 end, 1 residue past where the read stops, is filled in from the germline J gene. The CDR3 extends over 14 amino acids. Germline CDR1 LGHNA, CDR2 YNLKQL (reference sequence). J gave up 4 bases and V 1 base, and 3 bases lay outside the gene matches.

Concerning this clone itself: Gene names are the mouse ones. The sequence runs out 1 residue before the end of the CDR3; the remainder is reconstructed from the germline J gene. The chain combines TRBV19 with TRBJ2-4, with 7 bases matching TRBD1. Germline V gene data show CDR1 as FNHDT and CDR2 as SITEND (reference sequence). With 4 bases clipped from V and 2 bases from J, the junction kept 4 bases outside the gene matches. The CDR3 totals 14 residues. CDR3 sequence: CASSYRGFQNTLYF. The covered CDR3 bases are TGTGCCAGCAGTTACAGGGGATTTCAAAACACCTTGTAC.

This clone was detected only a few times. The genes and germline here are from mouse. The sequenced fragment ends 1 residue before the CDR3 boundary, so the rest is inferred from the germline J gene. The V and J genes are TRBV29 and TRBJ2-7; D possibly corresponds to TRBD1 (6 bases). This CDR3 is 12 amino acids long. The V gene lost 5 bases and the J gene lost 7 bases, with 12 bases spanning the gap. Per the germline V gene, CDR1 is MSHET and CDR2 is SYDVDS. The CDR3 loop reads CASSIRDTEQYF. The CDR3 bases that were read are TGTGCTAGCAGTATCCGGGACACCGAACAGTAC.